This T cell receptor beta chain was found in a study of blood T cell repertoires in COVID-19. Clones were sequenced by immunoSEQ multiplex PCR, and TCRdb holds only the in-frame ones, with some missing. The repertoire consists of about 42,000 clones, with around 90% occurring once and the leading ten covering around 0.41%. The CDR3 has 14 amino acids. J was trimmed by 8 bases and V by 6 bases; bases with no gene match: 6. Germline CDR1 reads MNHEY; CDR2 reads SVGAGI. The chain carries TRBV6-5 and TRBJ1-4, with 10 bases that match TRBD1. The sequence came from a human donor in a cohort sampled during active COVID-19. Sequencing was carried out using peripheral blood. CDR3 sequence: CASRKGQGGEKLFF. The CDR3, as DNA: TGTGCCAGCAGGAAAGGACAGGGGGGGGAAAAACTGTTTTTT.